Shown below are 32 T cell receptor beta chains from a single sample sequenced in a study of cytomegalovirus exposure and HLA in healthy donors. The study ran its PCR with 60 Vbeta and 13 Jbeta primers. Assay used: immunoSEQ multiplex PCR; TCRdb lists only in-frame clones, some missing. Found here are roughly 92,000 clones, around 8% of them singletons; the top ten hold about 2.5%. The sequencing input was PBMCs. These receptors were obtained from a man in his forties or fifties in good health and CMV-seronegative.

This chain links TRBV7-3 with TRBJ2-3; possible D gene TRBD2, 5 bases. The CDR3 loop spans 15 amino acids. Trimming stripped 5 bases from V and 5 bases from J, with 17 bases between. Germline V lookup: CDR1 SGHTA, CDR2 FQGTGA. The CDR3 reads CASSAGGSEGDTQYF. The CDR3 DNA follows: TGTGCCAGCAGCGCGGGCGGGTCCGAGGGAGATACGCAGTATTTT. The full variable domain, rest sourced from reference TRBV7-3 and TRBJ2-3, is GAGVSQTPSNKVTEKGKYVELRCDPISGHTALYWYRQSLGQGPEFLIYFQGTGAADDSGLPNDRFFAVRPEGSVSTLKIQRTERGDSAVYLCASSAGGSEGDTQYFGPGTRLTVL.

This rearrangement joins TRBV7-8 to TRBJ1-2; TRBD1 matches at 9 bases. The CDR3 loop spans 16 amino acids. CDR1 and CDR2 from the germline V gene are SGHVS and FQNEAQ. Trimming at V came to 1 base and at J to 7 bases, leaving 10 bases not matched to a gene. DNA of the CDR3: TGTGCCAGCAGCTTAGTTCGGAGACAGGGGGTTTCTGGCTACACCTTC. Translation: CASSLVRRQGVSGYTF. Complete variable domain (other parts from reference TRBV7-8 and TRBJ1-2): GAGVSQSPRYKVAKRGQDVALRCDPISGHVSLFWYQQALGQGPEFLTYFQNEAQLDKSGLPSDRFFAERPEGSVSTLKIQRTQQEDSAVYLCASSLVRRQGVSGYTFGSGTRLTVV.

This clone appeared a few times. This chain joins TRBV11-2 and TRBJ2-7; the match to TRBD1 covers 7 bases. Losses at the gene ends were 1 base for V and 9 bases for J; bases not matched to a gene: 6. The CDR3 covers 13 residues. The germline CDR1 and CDR2 sequences are SGHAT and FQNNGV. In nucleotides, the CDR3 is TGTGCCAGCAGCTTAGTTAGGGGGCAGGTGCAGTACTTC. It is translated as CASSLVRGQVQYF.

This clone was detected only a few times. The junction shows a germline mismatch at one end, possibly a read error. The CDR3 region has the DNA TGTGCTAGCAGCCCGGGACAGGGGGCGCGAGAGACCCAGTACTTC. Amino acid sequence: CASSPGQGARETQYF. This chain connects TRBV7-7 to TRBJ2-5; 12 positions match TRBD1. The CDR3 covers 15 residues. Germline V CDR1 and CDR2: SSHAT, FNYEAQ (reference sequence).

This clone occurred many times. CDR3 protein: CASSRGLAGGEQFF. The DNA of the CDR3 is TGTGCCAGCAGCCGCGGACTAGCGGGGGGTGAGCAGTTCTTC. The rearrangement links TRBV7-3 to TRBJ2-1; 14 nucleotides line up with TRBD2. The CDR3 consists of 14 residues. V trimming: 5 bases; J trimming: 9 bases; junction bases outside the gene matches: 3. Germline assignment: CDR1 SGHTA and CDR2 FQGTGA.

The genes are TRBV7-6 and TRBJ1-1, with D unresolved. Germline CDR1 and CDR2: SGHVS and FNYEAQ. Trimming took off 6 bases at V and 1 base at J, with 15 bases between the two ends. This CDR3 spans 15 amino acids. The CDR3 region is CASRRIPDKNTEAFF. The CDR3 DNA follows: TGTGCCAGCAGAAGAATCCCAGATAAGAACACTGAAGCTTTCTTT.

This chain links TRBV5-1 with TRBJ2-5; 8 nucleotides match TRBD2. The trim removed 7 bases at V and 0 bases at J, leaving 5 bases unmatched. There are 14 residues in the CDR3. Germline values: CDR1 SGHRS, CDR2 YFSETQ. The CDR3 coding sequence is TGCGCCAGCCGGGGGGGGGACTACCAAGAGACCCAGTACTTC. Translating it yields CASRGGDYQETQYF.

The rearrangement uses TRBV5-4 and TRBJ2-7; TRBD2 aligns across 8 bases. Germline CDR1 SGHNT, CDR2 YYREEE (reference sequence). There are 15 residues in the CDR3. V trimming: 4 bases; J trimming: 5 bases; junction bases outside the gene matches: 11. In DNA form, the CDR3 reads TGTGCCAGCAGCACTCGAATAGCGGGGACCCACGAGCAGTACTTC. Its translation is CASSTRIAGTHEQYF.

This clone was recorded a few times. V gene TRBV25-1 combines with J gene TRBJ1-2, with 9 bases identical to TRBD1. The V gene end was trimmed by 6 bases and the J gene end by 8 bases; junction bases not matched to a gene: 1. This CDR3 has 11 residues. Germline V gives CDR1 MGHDK, CDR2 SYGVNS. CDR3 bases: TGTGCCAGCAGGGACAGGGGAGGCTACACCTTC. It encodes CASRDRGGYTF.

J is TRBJ2-5 and V is TRBV10-3, with D perhaps TRBD2 (5 bases). Germline CDR1 and CDR2: ENHRY and SYGVKD. The length of the CDR3 is 13 residues. Trimming left V 8 bases short and J 5 bases short, with 15 bases between. DNA of the CDR3: TGTGCCATCGGTGGACTCGCTGGGGAGACCCAGTACTTC. Translating it yields CAIGGLAGETQYF.

This clone was seen only a few times. The chain combines TRBV6-6 with TRBJ1-5; 9 nucleotides agree with TRBD1. This CDR3 comprises 13 residues. With V trimmed by 6 bases and J by 6 bases, 3 bases remained unmatched. Germline CDR1 and CDR2: MNHNY and SVGAGI (reference sequence). The CDR3 coding sequence is TGTGCCAGCAGGATGGACAGGGGTCAGCCCCAGCATTTT. It yields the protein CASRMDRGQPQHF.

This chain links TRBV5-1 with TRBJ1-3; maybe TRBD1 (6 bases). This CDR3 spans 14 amino acids. V was clipped by 4 bases and J by 0 bases, with 8 bases between them. The germline V gene encodes CDR1 SGHRS and CDR2 YFSETQ. CDR3 bases: TGCGCCAGCAGCCTCAGGGGCTCTGGAAACACCATATATTTT. Protein: CASSLRGSGNTIYF. Complete variable domain (other parts from reference TRBV5-1 and TRBJ1-3): KAGVTQTPRYLIKTRGQQVTLSCSPISGHRSVSWYQQTPGQGLQFLFEYFSETQRNKGNFPGRFSGRQFSNSRSEMNVSTLELGDSALYLCASSLRGSGNTIYFGEGSWLTVV.

In this sample, this clone turned up a few times. The genes are TRBV28 and TRBJ2-1, with D possibly being TRBD1 (5 bases). The CDR3 is 16 amino acids. The V gene's germline CDR1 is MDHEN and CDR2 SYDVKM. Trimming left V 2 bases short and J 5 bases short, with 16 bases between. The CDR3 loop is CASSLRSGKFHNEQFF. CDR3 in DNA: TGTGCCAGCAGTTTAAGGTCAGGGAAATTCCACAATGAGCAGTTCTTC. Full variable domain (remainder filled in from reference TRBV28 and TRBJ2-1): DVKVTQSSRYLVKRTGEKVFLECVQDMDHENMFWYRQDPGLGLRLIYFSYDVKMKEKGDIPEGYSVSREKKERFSLILESASTNQTSMYLCASSLRSGKFHNEQFFGPGTRLTVL.

This clone came up a few times. The chain recombines TRBV4-1 with TRBJ1-2, with D maybe TRBD1 (5 bases). The germline gives CDR1 MGHRA, CDR2 YSYEKL. The CDR3 is 17 amino acids. V shed 2 bases and J shed 0 bases, with 16 bases lying between them. The CDR3 reads CASSQILRQGSNYGYTF. CDR3 DNA sequence: TGCGCCAGCAGCCAAATTTTGAGGCAGGGTTCTAACTATGGCTACACCTTC.

The J gene is TRBJ1-4, the V gene TRBV2; 8 bases agree with TRBD1. Per the germline V gene, CDR1 is SNHLY and CDR2 is FYNNEI. J was trimmed by 4 bases and V by 2 bases; bases with no gene match: 12. The CDR3 is 18 residues long. The CDR3 is CASSERDRGLAINEKLFF. CDR3 nucleotide sequence: TGTGCCAGCAGTGAAAGAGACAGGGGTCTTGCTATTAATGAAAAACTGTTTTTT.

The rearrangement joins TRBV7-9 to TRBJ1-1; 7 nucleotides line up with TRBD1. CDR1 and CDR2 (germline): SEHNR, FQNEAQ (reference sequence). CDR3 length: 15 amino acids. V was clipped by 5 bases and J by 8 bases; unmatched bases: 14. The CDR3 is CASSPRRQGFLEAFF. The CDR3, as DNA: TGTGCCAGCAGCCCCAGGCGACAGGGATTTCTAGAAGCTTTCTTT. The whole variable domain, filled in from reference TRBV7-9 and TRBJ1-1, reads DTGVSQNPRHKITKRGQNVTFRCDPISEHNRLYWYRQTLGQGPEFLTYFQNEAQLEKSRLLSDRFSAERPKGSFSTLEIQRTEQGDSAMYLCASSPRRQGFLEAFFGQGTRLTVV.

CDR3 loop: CASSKDRLGEQPQHF. The DNA of the CDR3 is TGTGCCAGCAGCAAAGACCGGTTAGGAGAGCAGCCCCAGCATTTT. The gene calls are TRBV7-2 and TRBJ1-5; D is uncertain. CDR3 size: 15 residues. Trimming shortened V by 5 bases and J by 7 bases, and 18 bases separated the two germline ends. Germline CDR1 SGHTA, CDR2 FQGNSA.

This chain links TRBV6-1 with TRBJ2-3; 10 bases are shared with TRBD2. The V and J ends lost 9 bases and 0 bases, in that order; junction bases with no gene match: 6. Looked up from germline, CDR1 is MNHNS and CDR2 is SASEGT. CDR3 length: 15 amino acids. The CDR3 bases are TGTGCCAGATTTCGGACTAGCGGTAGCACAGATACGCAGTATTTT. Protein product: CARFRTSGSTDTQYF.

This clone was seen a handful of times. The gene calls are TRBV5-4 and TRBJ2-1; 7 bases fit TRBD2. Germline CDR1 reads SGHNT; CDR2 reads YYREEE (reference sequence). The ends lost 1 base at V and 7 bases at J; junction bases unmatched: 8. CDR3 length: 15 residues. This CDR3 reads CASSLRREHPNEQFF. The CDR3 bases are TGTGCCAGCAGCTTGCGGCGGGAGCATCCAAATGAGCAGTTCTTC.

This clone came up a few times. The gene calls are TRBV7-3 and TRBJ2-3, with D possibly TRBD1 on 6 matching bases. Per germline, CDR1 SGHTA and CDR2 FQGTGA. V was cut by 10 bases and J by 2 bases, with 13 bases left in between. The CDR3 is made up of 13 amino acids. CDR3 region: CATGRDNTDTQYF. The DNA of the CDR3 is TGTGCCACCGGTCGGGACAACACAGATACGCAGTATTTT.

This clone has more than one count but fewer than ten. This chain connects TRBV2 to TRBJ2-3; TRBD2 might be the D (6 bases). Germline lookup yields CDR1 SNHLY and CDR2 FYNNEI. The CDR3 length is 17 residues. V was pared by 4 bases and J by 0 bases, with 17 bases between. The CDR3 loop is CASSGPRDFGSTDTQYF. CDR3 sequence (DNA): TGTGCCAGCAGTGGACCCCGGGACTTCGGGAGCACAGATACGCAGTATTTT. The full variable domain, with the rest looked up from reference TRBV2 and TRBJ2-3, is EPEVTQTPSHQVTQMGQEVILRCVPISNHLYFYWYRQILGQKVEFLVSFYNNEISEKSEIFDDQFSVERPDGSNFTLKIRSTKLEDSAMYFCASSGPRDFGSTDTQYFGPGTRLTVL.

This clone has more than one count but fewer than ten. The V call is TRBV5-4, the J call TRBJ2-7, with D perhaps matching TRBD2 (7 bases). Germline CDR1 is SGHNT and CDR2 is YYREEE (reference sequence). The CDR3 runs 15 residues. V lost 4 bases and J 2 bases, leaving 16 bases between the germline ends. CDR3 in DNA: TGTGCCAGCAGCCGTGGCGGGGGCGTCACCTACGAGCAGTACTTC. Amino acid sequence: CASSRGGGVTYEQYF.

This clone was seen a handful of times. The chain couples TRBV27 to TRBJ1-1; TRBD1 is a possible D gene (5 bases). In germline, CDR1 is MNHEY, CDR2 SMNVEV (reference sequence). The CDR3 contains 12 residues. V was clipped by 10 bases and J by 4 bases, with 13 bases between them. The CDR3 loop reads CAMNRPGTEAFF. The CDR3, as DNA: TGTGCCATGAACAGGCCAGGCACTGAAGCTTTCTTT.

The chain has TRBV28 and TRBJ2-7, with D possibly TRBD2 on 6 matching bases. V lost 6 bases to trimming and J lost 4 bases, with 19 bases between them. The germline V gene encodes CDR1 MDHEN and CDR2 SYDVKM. This CDR3 spans 15 amino acids. The chain's CDR3 is CASSPQTAGAYEQYF. The CDR3 DNA is TGTGCCAGCAGCCCTCAAACAGCGGGTGCGTACGAGCAGTACTTC.

This sequence joins TRBV6-4 and TRBJ2-1; 11 bases align to TRBD2. CDR3 length: 16 amino acids. V lost 0 bases, J lost 6 bases, and 4 bases stayed unmatched. Germline values: CDR1 MRHNA, CDR2 SNTAGT. The CDR3 sequence is CASSDSIAGGLNEQFF. In DNA form, the CDR3 reads TGTGCCAGCAGTGACTCCATAGCGGGGGGGCTCAATGAGCAGTTCTTC.

The J gene is TRBJ2-5, the V gene TRBV27, with 10 bases matching TRBD2. CDR1 is MNHEY, CDR2 SMNVEV, per germline (reference sequence). Unmatched junction bases numbered 4, after V lost 9 bases and J lost 3 bases. This CDR3 is 13 amino acids long. The CDR3 coding sequence is TGTGCCAGTTCAGGGACTAGCGAAGAGACCCAGTACTTC. Amino acids: CASSGTSEETQYF.

This clone turned up a few times. The chain carries TRBV5-1 and TRBJ1-1, with D tentatively TRBD1 (5 bases). CDR3 length: 15 residues. V lost 2 bases and J 0 bases, leaving 11 bases between the germline ends. Germline CDR1 reads SGHRS; CDR2 reads YFSETQ. The CDR3 loop reads CASSLGDSMNTEAFF. CDR3 nucleotide sequence: TGCGCCAGCAGCTTAGGGGACTCTATGAACACTGAAGCTTTCTTT.

A few counts support this clone. The chain employs TRBV27 and TRBJ1-4; D call uncertain. Germline-derived CDR1 and CDR2 are MNHEY and SMNVEV (reference sequence). The CDR3 length is 16 residues. The V and J ends lost 6 bases and 0 bases respectively, with 14 bases between them. DNA of the CDR3: TGTGCCAGCAGATTCAGGTCCATAGCAACTAATGAAAAACTGTTTTTT. As protein: CASRFRSIATNEKLFF.

The V and J genes are TRBV28 and TRBJ1-5; 8 nucleotides agree with TRBD1. V lost 5 bases and J lost 1; bases outside the gene matches: 7. The CDR3 is made up of 16 amino acids. Germline values: CDR1 MDHEN, CDR2 SYDVKM. The DNA for the CDR3 is TGTGCCAGCAGTCCCTGGACAGGGACGAGCAATCAGCCCCAGCATTTT. As protein: CASSPWTGTSNQPQHF.

This clone was recorded a few times. This chain links TRBV5-1 with TRBJ2-5, with a weak D call TRBD2 (5 bases). The CDR3 contains 16 residues. Trimming took 0 bases from V and 3 from J, leaving 15 bases between them. The V gene's germline CDR1 is SGHRS and CDR2 YFSETQ. In DNA form, the CDR3 reads TGCGCCAGCAGCTTGGAGGGAGTAGGACTTAAAGAGACCCAGTACTTC. It specifies CASSLEGVGLKETQYF. Using reference TRBV5-1 and TRBJ2-5 for the parts outside the CDR3, the full variable domain is KAGVTQTPRYLIKTRGQQVTLSCSPISGHRSVSWYQQTPGQGLQFLFEYFSETQRNKGNFPGRFSGRQFSNSRSEMNVSTLELGDSALYLCASSLEGVGLKETQYFGPGTRLLVL.

The chain employs TRBV6-1 and TRBJ2-4; D possibly corresponds to TRBD1 (6 bases). This CDR3 spans 15 amino acids. V shed 7 bases and J shed 0 bases, with 13 bases lying between them. Germline loops: CDR1 MNHNS, CDR2 SASEGT. CDR3 amino acids: CASTQGRIAKNIQYF. The CDR3 nucleotides read TGTGCCAGCACCCAGGGGAGAATAGCCAAAAACATTCAGTACTTC.

This chain uses TRBV28 with TRBJ2-3; 7 nucleotides align to TRBD2. This CDR3 has 12 amino acids. Germline loops: CDR1 MDHEN, CDR2 SYDVKM. V lost 6 bases to trimming and J lost 11 bases; unmatched junction nucleotides: 8. The CDR3 DNA follows: TGTGCCAGCAGGTCAGGGAGGGTTGGGCAGTATTTT. It encodes CASRSGRVGQYF.